Shown below are 28 T cell receptor beta chains from a single sample sequenced in a study of OX40 agonist ivuxolimab in advanced cancers. Libraries came from the immunoSEQ multiplex PCR assay. In its TCRdb copy, this immuneACCESS table keeps in-frame sequences only and misses some clones. Where compared with another copy, unresolved V genes explain less than half of these, and the others have no known cause. This sample has 30,000 to 40,000 clones in its table, and about 74% of those were observed once. The ten top clones hold under 15% of the sample. The sample in question was CD4+ or CD8+ T cells sorted from blood, obtained in a trial of the OX40 agonist ivuxolimab. The receptor source for this set is an adult with an advanced solid tumor such as melanoma, head and neck, liver or kidney cancer.

The V gene is TRBV7-8, the J gene TRBJ1-4; TRBD1 agrees at 10 bases. Germline CDR1 reads SGHVS; CDR2 reads FQNEAQ. The CDR3 sequence is 19 residues long. The trim removed 0 bases at V and 2 bases at J, leaving 9 bases unmatched. CDR3 DNA: TGTGCCAGCAGCTTAGCTTCTGGGACAGGGGAGGAGACTAATGAAAAACTGTTTTTT. Amino acids: CASSLASGTGEETNEKLFF.

The sample holds a few counts of this clone. The chain combines TRBV9 with TRBJ1-5; D gene unclear. Between the trimmed V and J ends, which lost 4 bases and 4 bases, there was a span of 9 bases. The germline V gene has CDR1 SGDLS and CDR2 YYNGEE. This CDR3 is 13 amino acids long. CDR3 amino acids: CASSLGPNQPQHF. For the CDR3, the DNA is TGTGCCAGCAGCTTAGGGCCGAATCAGCCCCAGCATTTT.

In this sample, this clone turned up a few times. The chain links TRBV5-1 to TRBJ2-3, with TRBD2 identical over 8 bases. Germline lookup yields CDR1 SGHRS and CDR2 YFSETQ. This CDR3 is built from 17 residues. With 0 bases clipped from V and 4 bases from J, the junction kept 10 bases outside the gene matches. The CDR3 nucleotides read TGCGCCAGCAGCTTGGCCTACACGGGAGGGGGGGCAGATACGCAGTATTTT. As protein: CASSLAYTGGGADTQYF.

The J gene is TRBJ2-7, the V gene TRBV7-2; TRBD1 aligns across 11 bases. This CDR3 has 15 amino acids. The germline V gene has CDR1 SGHTA and CDR2 FQGNSA. V lost 1 base and J lost 2; bases outside the gene matches: 1. The CDR3 DNA follows: TGTGCCAGCAGCTTAGAGGGACAGGGGGCCTACGAGCAGTACTTC. It yields the protein CASSLEGQGAYEQYF.

The V and J genes are TRBV6-5 and TRBJ1-1, with 8 nucleotides matching TRBD1. The trim removed 6 bases at V and 6 bases at J, leaving 9 bases unmatched. The CDR3 runs to 14 residues. Germline V gives CDR1 MNHEY, CDR2 SVGAGI. The CDR3: CASSRQGAKAEAFF. CDR3 sequence (DNA): TGTGCCAGCAGCCGTCAGGGGGCGAAGGCTGAAGCTTTCTTT.

This clone was seen more than once but under ten times. This chain links TRBV4-3 with TRBJ2-1; 10 bases align to TRBD2. Germline loops: CDR1 LGHNA, CDR2 YSLEER. The CDR3 is 17 residues long. Trimming removed 6 bases from V and 0 bases from J; junction bases left unmatched: 8. This chain's CDR3 is CASSRAGGPFSYNEQFF. The CDR3 region has the DNA TGCGCCAGCAGTCGAGCGGGAGGGCCCTTCTCCTACAATGAGCAGTTCTTC.

The chain recombines TRBV5-1 with TRBJ1-1; D unresolved. Germline CDR1 is SGHRS and CDR2 is YFSETQ. Deletions cut 2 bases from V and 0 bases from J, with 14 bases between. The CDR3 totals 16 residues. The CDR3 bases are TGCGCCAGCAGCTTTACACAAACGGGGATGAACACTGAAGCTTTCTTT. Translating it yields CASSFTQTGMNTEAFF.

V and J are TRBV28 and TRBJ1-2; D remains unclear. The germline V gene has CDR1 MDHEN and CDR2 SYDVKM. This CDR3 is 12 amino acids long. The V end lost 5 bases, the J end lost 12 bases, and 16 bases lay between the germline ends. The CDR3 spells CASSPPRGPHTF. Written as DNA, the CDR3 is TGTGCCAGCAGTCCCCCAAGAGGGCCTCACACCTTC.

This clone appeared once. J is TRBJ1-3 and V is TRBV5-4; 16 bases agree with TRBD2. With the DNA end fitting TRBJ2-2 better, the J assignment may be wrong. Germline CDR1 reads SGHNT; CDR2 reads YYREEE (reference sequence). The CDR3 contains 17 residues. This chain's CDR3 is CASSLHGTSGRDGELFF. The CDR3 DNA is TGTGCCAGCAGTTTACACGGGACTAGCGGGAGGGACGGGGAGCTGTTTTTT.

This sequence joins TRBV5-1 and TRBJ2-7; no definite D call. This CDR3 spans 13 amino acids. Germline V CDR1 and CDR2: SGHRS, YFSETQ. Trimming removed 5 bases at V and 3 bases at J, with 12 bases between. The CDR3 here is CASSVDGYYEQYF. DNA of the CDR3: TGCGCCAGCAGTGTAGACGGATACTACGAGCAGTACTTC.

This chain links TRBV28 with TRBJ1-6; 7 bases match TRBD1. The trim removed 3 bases at V and 9 bases at J, leaving 8 bases unmatched. The germline gives CDR1 MDHEN, CDR2 SYDVKM. The CDR3 sequence is 15 residues long. The CDR3 protein is CASSFQQGSGSPLHF. The CDR3 DNA reads as TGTGCCAGCAGTTTTCAACAGGGGAGCGGTTCACCCCTCCACTTT.

V is TRBV11-3 and J is TRBJ1-2; 10 bases are shared with TRBD1. This CDR3 region has 14 residues. V trimming: 5 bases; J trimming: 6 bases; junction bases outside the gene matches: 6. Per the germline V gene, CDR1 is SGHNT and CDR2 is YENEEA. The CDR3 nucleotides are TGTGCCAGCAGCCCCGGACAGGGGGGTAATGGCTACACCTTC. Translation: CASSPGQGGNGYTF.

The gene calls are TRBV30 and TRBJ1-1; 7 bases align to TRBD1. Germline CDR1 reads GTSNPN; CDR2 reads SVGIG (reference sequence). V was pared by 8 bases and J by 5 bases, with 11 bases of the junction left unmatched. CDR3 size: 13 residues. The CDR3 DNA sequence: TGTGCCACCCGAACAGGGGTGGGGACTGAAGCTTTCTTT. This gives the protein CATRTGVGTEAFF.

The chain employs TRBV4-1 and TRBJ2-5; 7 positions agree with TRBD2. Trimming cost V 4 bases and J 5 bases; bases outside gene matches: 16. The CDR3 spans 17 residues. Germline CDR1 and CDR2: MGHRA and YSYEKL. The DNA for the CDR3 is TGCGCCAGCAGCCCAACCAGCGGCGGGAGCTTCCGGGAGACCCAGTACTTC. Encoded protein: CASSPTSGGSFRETQYF.

The chain uses TRBV7-3 and TRBJ2-5; TRBD1 agrees at 9 bases. The CDR3 covers 21 residues. V dropped 2 bases and J dropped 2; count of bases not matched to a gene: 21. Germline-derived CDR1 and CDR2 are SGHTA and FQGTGA. CDR3 sequence (DNA): TGTGCCAGCAGCTTATACCCCCTCACCGCCGGGGGACAGGGTAAACAAGAGACCCAGTACTTC. Its translation is CASSLYPLTAGGQGKQETQYF.

CDR3 sequence reads: CATSRDSRYSNQPQHF. The CDR3 nucleotides are TGTGCCACCAGCAGGGACAGCCGATATAGCAATCAGCCCCAGCATTTT. The rearrangement joins TRBV15 to TRBJ1-5; D might be TRBD1 (6 bases). The V end was cut by 3 bases, the J end by 0 bases, with 12 bases between. The CDR3 runs to 16 residues. Germline loops: CDR1 LNHNV, CDR2 YYDKDF (reference sequence).

The chain uses TRBV27 and TRBJ2-5, with 10 bases lining up with TRBD2. Germline CDR1 and CDR2: MNHEY and SMNVEV (reference sequence). The CDR3 runs to 16 residues. V shed 8 bases, J shed 7 bases, and the junction held 16 bases outside the gene matches. CDR3: CASSGRSGRAPGTQYF. DNA for the CDR3: TGTGCCAGCTCGGGGAGGAGCGGGAGGGCCCCAGGGACCCAGTACTTC.

The rearrangement uses TRBV5-4 and TRBJ1-4; 7 nucleotides agree with TRBD1. The CDR3 contains 15 residues. Per the germline V gene, CDR1 is SGHNT and CDR2 is YYREEE (reference sequence). J gave up 4 bases and V 4 bases, and 7 bases lay outside the gene matches. In DNA form, the CDR3 reads TGTGCCAGCAGCCTTACAGGGGCGGTTAATGAAAAACTGTTTTTT. Translating gives CASSLTGAVNEKLFF.

This clone was counted between two and nine times. The chain combines TRBV19 with TRBJ2-5; the D call may be TRBD1 or TRBD2 (5 bases each). Germline assignment: CDR1 LNHDA and CDR2 SQIVND (reference sequence). The CDR3 contains 14 residues. V lost 7 bases, J lost 5 bases, and 17 bases lay in between. For the CDR3, the DNA is TGTGCCAGTAAACCCGCCAGGGACCGGGAGACCCAGTACTTC. Encoded protein: CASKPARDRETQYF.

This rearrangement joins TRBV11-1 to TRBJ2-3; D is unresolved. In germline, CDR1 is SGHAT, CDR2 FQDESV (reference sequence). The length of the CDR3 is 12 residues. The germline V and J ends were trimmed by 4 bases and 4 bases, with 6 bases remaining between them. CDR3 sequence (DNA): TGTGCCAGCAGCTCCCAATCAGATACGCAGTATTTT. Protein: CASSSQSDTQYF.

The chain has TRBV7-6 and TRBJ1-4, with unresolved D. The V and J ends lost 1 base and 7 bases respectively, with 16 bases between them. Germline V gene lookup returns CDR1 SGHVS and CDR2 FNYEAQ. CDR3 size: 16 residues. The CDR3 region has the DNA TGTGCCAGCAGCTTAGGTCCGGGATCGGCCGGTGAAAAACTGTTTTTT. Translation gives CASSLGPGSAGEKLFF.

V is TRBV30 and J is TRBJ2-7, with D unclear. Trimming removed 0 bases at V and 7 bases at J, with 10 bases between. Germline values: CDR1 GTSNPN, CDR2 SVGIG (reference sequence). The CDR3 has 12 amino acids. As DNA, the CDR3 is TGTGCCTGGAGTGTACAACAGACGGAGCAGTACTTC. Its protein product is CAWSVQQTEQYF.

The V and J genes are TRBV10-3 and TRBJ1-2, with 7 bases aligning to TRBD1. Unmatched junction bases numbered 5, after V lost 10 bases and J lost 0 bases. CDR3 size: 13 residues. CDR1 and CDR2 (germline): ENHRY, SYGVKD. The chain's CDR3 is CASGGQANYGYTF. Here the CDR3 DNA reads TGTGCCAGCGGAGGACAGGCTAACTATGGCTACACCTTC.

The J gene is TRBJ1-3, the V gene TRBV7-9; D not certain. CDR1 and CDR2 (germline): SEHNR, FQNEAQ (reference sequence). The CDR3 has 15 residues. V lost 5 bases and J lost 1, with 12 bases in between. CDR3 sequence: CASSRTGISGNTIYF. Written as DNA, the CDR3 is TGTGCCAGCAGCAGAACCGGGATATCTGGAAACACCATATATTTT.

J is TRBJ2-3 and V is TRBV28, with D perhaps matching TRBD2 (6 bases). CDR1 and CDR2 (germline): MDHEN, SYDVKM. Trimming stripped 3 bases from V and 2 bases from J, with 12 bases between. The CDR3 spans 15 residues. The CDR3 nucleotides read TGTGCCAGCAGTTTCGCGGGATGGGCCACAGATACGCAGTATTTT. Protein sequence: CASSFAGWATDTQYF.

This clone was detected once. This chain uses TRBV28 with TRBJ2-6; no firm D call. Germline V gene lookup returns CDR1 MDHEN and CDR2 SYDVKM. The CDR3 is 16 amino acids. Between the trimmed V and J ends, which lost 2 bases and 4 bases, there was a span of 12 bases. CDR3 loop: CASSLSESPGANVLTF. CDR3 coding DNA: TGTGCCAGCAGTTTAAGTGAGTCGCCCGGGGCCAACGTCCTGACTTTC.

V and J are TRBV4-3 and TRBJ2-7, with D unresolved. V lost 0 bases and J lost 6, with 6 bases in between. Germline-derived CDR1 and CDR2 are LGHNA and YSLEER. The CDR3 runs 12 residues. CDR3: CASSQDWTEQYF. CDR3 sequence (DNA): TGCGCCAGCAGCCAAGATTGGACCGAGCAGTACTTC.

The V call is TRBV4-1, the J call TRBJ1-4; 7 bases agree with TRBD1. V was clipped by 1 base and J by 0 bases; unmatched bases: 8. The germline gives CDR1 MGHRA, CDR2 YSYEKL. The CDR3 extends over 18 amino acids. This CDR3 reads CASSQARTGGPTNEKLFF. In DNA, the CDR3 is TGCGCCAGCAGCCAAGCAAGGACAGGCGGACCAACTAATGAAAAACTGTTTTTT.